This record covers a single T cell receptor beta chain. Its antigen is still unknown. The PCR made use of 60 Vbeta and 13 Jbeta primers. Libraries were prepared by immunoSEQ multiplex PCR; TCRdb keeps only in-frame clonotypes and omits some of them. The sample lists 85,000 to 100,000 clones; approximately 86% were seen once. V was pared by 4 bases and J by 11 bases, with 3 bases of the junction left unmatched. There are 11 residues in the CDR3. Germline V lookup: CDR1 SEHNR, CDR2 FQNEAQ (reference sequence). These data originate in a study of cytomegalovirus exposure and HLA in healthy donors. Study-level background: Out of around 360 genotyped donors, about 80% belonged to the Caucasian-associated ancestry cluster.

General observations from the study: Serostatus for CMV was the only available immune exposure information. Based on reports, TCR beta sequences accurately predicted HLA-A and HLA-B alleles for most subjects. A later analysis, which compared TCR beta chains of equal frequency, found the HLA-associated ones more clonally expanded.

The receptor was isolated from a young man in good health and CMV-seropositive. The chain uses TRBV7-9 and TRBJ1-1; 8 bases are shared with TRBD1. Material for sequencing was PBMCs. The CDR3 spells CASSSDRVAFF. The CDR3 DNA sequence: TGTGCCAGCAGCTCGGACAGGGTCGCTTTCTTT. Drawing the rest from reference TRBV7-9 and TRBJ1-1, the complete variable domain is DTGVSQNPRHKITKRGQNVTFRCDPISEHNRLYWYRQTLGQGPEFLTYFQNEAQLEKSRLLSDRFSAERPKGSFSTLEIQRTEQGDSAMYLCASSSDRVAFFGQGTRLTVV.